The 18 T cell receptor beta chains below come from one sample, sequenced in a study of regulatory T cells in long-lasting Graves disease. Libraries of TCR beta came from iRepertoire HTBI primers plus Arm-PCR of CDR3 regions. TCRdb re-called the multiplex PCR reads with MiXCR, one entry per CDR3 protein. The sample has 600,000 to 850,000 distinct CDR3 sequences, 30% seen once. Time point indicated: persistent/refractory GD, antithyroid drugs over 5 years with positive TRAb. The TCR library was prepared using RNA isolated from PBMCs. The sequencing used peripheral blood mononuclear cells (PBMCs), collected when the disease was refractory, from a patient treated with antithyroid drugs. These receptors all stem from a female donor with Graves disease.

This clonotype was found once. The chain combines TRBV6-1 with TRBJ1-6; D may be TRBD1 (5 bases). Per germline, CDR1 MNHNS and CDR2 SASEGT. The CDR3 runs 14 residues. V lost 7 bases and J 7 bases, leaving 14 bases between the germline ends. The CDR3 is CASNQGLGNSPLHF. CDR3 in DNA: TGTGCCAGCAACCAGGGTCTTGGGAATTCACCCCTCCACTTT.

This clonotype has just a few counts. J is TRBJ1-6 and V is TRBV13, with 8 bases that match TRBD1. This CDR3 has 16 amino acids. V was clipped by 3 bases and J by 7 bases; unmatched bases: 8. Germline lookup yields CDR1 PRHDT and CDR2 FYEKMQ (reference sequence). The CDR3 loop is CASSLGQGARNSPLHF. In DNA form, the CDR3 reads TGTGCCAGCAGCTTGGGGCAGGGGGCACGGAATTCACCCCTCCACTTT.

V usage is TRBV19 and J usage is TRBJ2-1; TRBD2 matches 7 bases. The CDR3 spans 18 residues. Germline V gives CDR1 LNHDA, CDR2 SQIVND (reference sequence). Trimming cost V 1 base and J 5 bases; bases outside gene matches: 14. DNA for the CDR3: TGTGCCAGTAGTATAGTTGGCTGGGAGGGCACCAAAGACAATGAGCAGTTCTTC. Protein sequence: CASSIVGWEGTKDNEQFF.

This clonotype was detected many times. This chain uses TRBV28 with TRBJ1-1; 12 nucleotides align to TRBD1. The CDR3 extends over 19 amino acids. Germline values: CDR1 MDHEN, CDR2 SYDVKM. Trimming removed 4 bases from V and 0 bases from J; junction bases left unmatched: 12. The CDR3: CASSYTGTGGARMNTEAFF. The CDR3 DNA sequence: TGTGCCAGCAGTTATACCGGGACAGGGGGCGCGCGGATGAACACTGAAGCTTTCTTT.

This clonotype was counted between two and nine times. The rearrangement joins TRBV7-9 to TRBJ2-5, with 11 nucleotides matching TRBD1. The CDR3 spans 15 residues. Germline lookup yields CDR1 SEHNR and CDR2 FQNEAQ (reference sequence). Unmatched junction bases numbered 7, after V lost 5 bases and J lost 5 bases. The CDR3 nucleotides read TGTGCCAGCAGCATGGGACAGGGGGATACGGAGACCCAGTACTTC. Amino acid sequence: CASSMGQGDTETQYF.

This chain uses TRBV5-6 with TRBJ1-5; no clear D. This CDR3 spans 14 amino acids. Trimming pared 2 bases from V and 4 bases from J, leaving 10 bases between. The germline V gene encodes CDR1 SGHDT and CDR2 YYEEEE. Written as DNA, the CDR3 is TGTGCCAGCAGCTTCCAGGACCATAATCAGCCCCAGCATTTT. Amino acids: CASSFQDHNQPQHF.

This clonotype was observed many times. V gene TRBV6-5 combines with J gene TRBJ2-5; TRBD1 matches 7 bases. This CDR3 comprises 16 residues. With 0 bases clipped from V and 5 bases from J, the junction kept 9 bases outside the gene matches. Germline CDR1 is MNHEY and CDR2 is SVGAGI. Written as DNA, the CDR3 is TGTGCCAGCAGTTACTCGGCCCGACAGGGTTGGGAGACCCAGTACTTC. Encoded protein: CASSYSARQGWETQYF.

This clonotype showed up just a few times. The J gene is TRBJ1-4, the V gene TRBV3-1, with a weak D call TRBD1 (6 bases). The CDR3 spans 15 residues. The V and J ends lost 4 bases and 4 bases respectively, with 13 bases between them. In germline, CDR1 is LGHDT, CDR2 YNNKEL (reference sequence). CDR3 nucleotide sequence: TGTGCCAGCAGCCGGGTGGGGGGCAATAATGAAAAACTGTTTTTT. Translated, it gives CASSRVGGNNEKLFF.

CDR3 nucleotide sequence: TGTGCCAGCAGTGAATCGGGACAGGAAGCTTTCTTT. It encodes CASSESGQEAFF. The chain combines TRBV25-1 with TRBJ1-1; the match to TRBD1 covers 7 bases. CDR1 and CDR2 (germline): MGHDK, SYGVNS. The CDR3 is 12 amino acids. Trimming took 1 base from V and 8 from J; bases not matched to a gene: 1.

As DNA, the CDR3 is TGCAGCGGTGGAGGGGGCGAGGGATATGGCTACACCTTC. Translating gives CSGGGGEGYGYTF. V usage is TRBV29-1 and J usage is TRBJ1-2; TRBD1 agrees at 7 bases. V lost 7 bases and J lost 5; bases outside the gene matches: 10. The CDR3 length is 13 residues. The V gene's germline CDR1 is SQVTM and CDR2 ANQGSEA. The full variable domain, in which reference TRBV29-1 and TRBJ1-2 provide the parts outside the CDR3, is SAVISQKPSRDICQRGTSLTIQCQVDSQVTMMFWYRQQPGQSLTLIATANQGSEATYESGFVIDKFPISRPNLTFSTLTVSNMSPEDSSIYLCSGGGGEGYGYTFGSGTRLTVV.

This clonotype was recorded at least ten times. The chain uses TRBV9 and TRBJ1-2, with D uncertain. The CDR3 is 14 amino acids. V was shortened by 0 bases and J by 2 bases, with 8 bases between the two germline ends. The germline V gene has CDR1 SGDLS and CDR2 YYNGEE. Here the CDR3 reads CASSVGQRNYGYTF. DNA for the CDR3: TGTGCCAGCAGCGTAGGGCAGAGAAACTATGGCTACACCTTC.

This clonotype was seen a handful of times. V gene TRBV2 combines with J gene TRBJ2-5; 7 nucleotides agree with TRBD2. The V segment lost 6 bases and the J segment 2 bases; nucleotides outside the gene matches: 15. Looked up from germline, CDR1 is SNHLY and CDR2 is FYNNEI. The CDR3 spans 17 residues. CDR3 bases: TGTGCCAGCAGCGCCTATGGCGCGGGAGCGTTACAAGAGACCCAGTACTTC. Amino acids: CASSAYGAGALQETQYF. Drawing the rest from reference TRBV2 and TRBJ2-5, the complete variable domain is EPEVTQTPSHQVTQMGQEVILRCVPISNHLYFYWYRQILGQKVEFLVSFYNNEISEKSEIFDDQFSVERPDGSNFTLKIRSTKLEDSAMYFCASSAYGAGALQETQYFGPGTRLLVL.

This clonotype has only one observation. This chain links TRBV6-2 or TRBV6-3 with TRBJ2-2; D assignment may be TRBD1 or TRBD2 (5 bases each). Between the trimmed V and J ends, which lost 8 bases and 4 bases, there was a span of 14 bases. Germline values: CDR1 MNHEY, CDR2 SVGEGT. The CDR3 runs to 14 residues. The CDR3 spells CASSPGRGTGELFF. The CDR3 DNA sequence: TGTGCCAGCTCCCCGGGGCGCGGCACCGGGGAGCTGTTTTTT.

The chain is built from TRBV15 and TRBJ1-3; D gene ambiguous. Trimming removed 0 bases from V and 1 base from J, with 16 bases in between. The CDR3 sequence is 18 residues long. Per germline, CDR1 LNHNV and CDR2 YYDKDF (reference sequence). The CDR3 coding sequence is TGTGCCACCAGCAGAGATCGCCCGTTACCTGGATCTGGAAACACCATATATTTT. Protein: CATSRDRPLPGSGNTIYF.

The V gene is TRBV19, the J gene TRBJ2-1; D unclear. The length of the CDR3 is 13 residues. From germline, CDR1 is LNHDA and CDR2 SQIVND (reference sequence). With 1 base removed from V and 5 bases from J, the gap between germline ends came to 6 bases. The DNA of the CDR3 is TGTGCCAGTAGTATAGGGAATAACAATGAGCAGTTCTTC. Translating it yields CASSIGNNNEQFF.

The chain links TRBV28 to TRBJ1-5; 8 bases are shared with TRBD1. Trimming removed 2 bases from V and 1 base from J; junction bases left unmatched: 4. The CDR3 has 16 amino acids. Germline values: CDR1 MDHEN, CDR2 SYDVKM. The CDR3 sequence is CASSLVGQGSNQPQHF. CDR3 DNA sequence: TGTGCCAGCAGTTTAGTCGGACAGGGAAGCAATCAGCCCCAGCATTTT.

This clonotype showed up just a few times. The J gene is TRBJ1-6, the V gene TRBV11-2, with D tentatively TRBD1 (5 bases). The germline V gene encodes CDR1 SGHAT and CDR2 FQNNGV. V was pared by 2 bases and J by 9 bases, with 20 bases between. The CDR3 consists of 17 residues. CDR3 sequence: CASSLFQGGPGTSPLHF. The CDR3 DNA follows: TGTGCCAGCAGCTTATTTCAGGGAGGACCGGGAACTTCACCCCTCCACTTT. The full variable domain, with the rest looked up from reference TRBV11-2 and TRBJ1-6, is EAGVAQSPRYKIIEKRQSVAFWCNPISGHATLYWYQQILGQGPKLLIQFQNNGVVDDSQLPKDRFSAERLKGVDSTLKIQPAKLEDSAVYLCASSLFQGGPGTSPLHFGNGTRLTVT.

The rearrangement uses TRBV6-1 and TRBJ1-6, with 8 bases identical to TRBD1. The junction had 6 bases not matched to a gene; V was cut back by 5 bases and J by 9 bases. In germline, CDR1 is MNHNS, CDR2 SASEGT. There are 14 residues in the CDR3. For the CDR3, the DNA is TGTGCCAGCAGTCCTGAGACAGGGGTTTCACCCCTCCACTTT. It codes for CASSPETGVSPLHF.